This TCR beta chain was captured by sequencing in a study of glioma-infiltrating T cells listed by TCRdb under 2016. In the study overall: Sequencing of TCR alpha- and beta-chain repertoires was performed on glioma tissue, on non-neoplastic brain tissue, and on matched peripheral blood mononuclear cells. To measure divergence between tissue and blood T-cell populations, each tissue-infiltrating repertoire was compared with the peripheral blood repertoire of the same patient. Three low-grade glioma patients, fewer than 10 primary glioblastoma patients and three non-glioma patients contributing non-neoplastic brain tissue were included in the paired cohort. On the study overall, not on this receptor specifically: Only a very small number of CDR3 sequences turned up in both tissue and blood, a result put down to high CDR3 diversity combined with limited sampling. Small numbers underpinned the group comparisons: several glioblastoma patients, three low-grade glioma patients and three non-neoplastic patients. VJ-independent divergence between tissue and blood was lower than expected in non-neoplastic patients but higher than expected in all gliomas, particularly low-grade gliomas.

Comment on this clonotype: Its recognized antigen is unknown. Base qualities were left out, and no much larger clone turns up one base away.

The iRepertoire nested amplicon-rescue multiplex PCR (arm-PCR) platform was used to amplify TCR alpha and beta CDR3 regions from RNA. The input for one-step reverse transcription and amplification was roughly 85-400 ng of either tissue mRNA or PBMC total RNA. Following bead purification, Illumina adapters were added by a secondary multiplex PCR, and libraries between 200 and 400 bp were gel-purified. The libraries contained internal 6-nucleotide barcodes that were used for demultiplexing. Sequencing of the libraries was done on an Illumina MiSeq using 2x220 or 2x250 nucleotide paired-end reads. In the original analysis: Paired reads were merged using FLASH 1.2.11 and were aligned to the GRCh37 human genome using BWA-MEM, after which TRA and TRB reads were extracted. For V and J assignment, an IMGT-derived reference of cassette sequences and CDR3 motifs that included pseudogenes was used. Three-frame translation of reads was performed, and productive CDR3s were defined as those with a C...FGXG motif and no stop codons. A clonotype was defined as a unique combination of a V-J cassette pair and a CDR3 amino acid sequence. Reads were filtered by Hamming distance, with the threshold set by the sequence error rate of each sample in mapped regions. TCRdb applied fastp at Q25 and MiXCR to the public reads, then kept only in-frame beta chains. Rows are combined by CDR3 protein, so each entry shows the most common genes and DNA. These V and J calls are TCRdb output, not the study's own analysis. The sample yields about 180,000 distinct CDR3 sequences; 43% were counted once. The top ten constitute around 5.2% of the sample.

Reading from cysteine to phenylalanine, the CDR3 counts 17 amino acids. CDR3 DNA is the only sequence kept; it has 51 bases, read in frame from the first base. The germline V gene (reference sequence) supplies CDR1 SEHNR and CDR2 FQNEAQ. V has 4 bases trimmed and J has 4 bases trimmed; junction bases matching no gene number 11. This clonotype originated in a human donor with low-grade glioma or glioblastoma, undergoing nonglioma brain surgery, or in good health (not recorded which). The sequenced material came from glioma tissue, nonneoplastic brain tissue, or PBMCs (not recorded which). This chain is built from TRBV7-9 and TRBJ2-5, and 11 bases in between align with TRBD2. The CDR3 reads CASSSMGTSGPVETQYF. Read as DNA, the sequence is TGTGCCAGCAGCTCCATGGGGACTAGCGGCCCAGTAGAGACCCAGTACTTC.